This T cell receptor beta chain was found in a study of blood T cell repertoires in COVID-19. Trimming removed 1 base at V and 0 bases at J, with 13 bases between. The length of the CDR3 is 17 residues. Germline CDR1 reads SGHTA; CDR2 reads FQGNSA. Generated by immunoSEQ multiplex PCR, the TCRdb table keeps only in-frame clones and is missing some. This sample has some 140,000 clones; over 60% occur once, and the top ten carry about an eighth. The source material was peripheral blood. The gene calls are TRBV7-2 and TRBJ1-5; D not resolved. The source of this sequence is a man at least 80 years old with acute or convalescent COVID-19. In nucleotides, the CDR3 is TGTGCCAGCAGCTTAGATAGAGGCAGATATAGCAATCAGCCCCAGCATTTT. Translated, it gives CASSLDRGRYSNQPQHF. The whole variable domain, remainder taken from reference TRBV7-2 and TRBJ1-5, is GAGVSQSPSNKVTEKGKDVELRCDPISGHTALYWYRQSLGQGLEFLIYFQGNSAPDKSGLPSDRFSAERTGGSVSTLTIQRTQQEDSAVYLCASSLDRGRYSNQPQHFGDGTRLSIL.